The 18 T cell receptor beta chains given below trace back to one sample, sequenced in a study of OX40 agonist ivuxolimab in advanced cancers. TCRdb's table, derived via immunoSEQ multiplex PCR, lists solely in-frame clones and lacks some. This table has nearly 110,000 clones, 80% to 95% appearing once. The specimen comprised CD4+ or CD8+ T cells sorted from blood, sampled in a trial of the OX40 agonist ivuxolimab. These receptors were taken from an adult with an advanced solid tumor such as melanoma, head and neck, liver or kidney cancer.

The V call is TRBV28, the J call TRBJ1-5, with no clear D. Germline assignment: CDR1 MDHEN and CDR2 SYDVKM. The CDR3 length is 15 residues. The V end lost 3 bases, the J end lost 4 bases, and 13 bases lay between the germline ends. CDR3 nucleotide sequence: TGTGCCAGCAGTTTTACGTCGGGTTGGAATCAGCCCCAGCATTTT. It specifies CASSFTSGWNQPQHF.

The J gene is TRBJ2-2, the V gene TRBV11-3; 7 bases align to TRBD2. In germline, CDR1 is SGHNT, CDR2 YENEEA. J was trimmed by 5 bases and V by 0 bases; bases with no gene match: 12. The length of the CDR3 is 18 residues. The CDR3 reads CASSLDQGGSIWTGELFF. The CDR3 region has the DNA TGTGCCAGCAGCTTAGATCAGGGCGGGAGCATCTGGACCGGGGAGCTGTTTTTT.

V usage is TRBV5-1 and J usage is TRBJ2-5, with unresolved D. In germline, CDR1 is SGHRS, CDR2 YFSETQ. V was pared by 4 bases and J by 1 base, with 14 bases between. The CDR3 extends over 15 amino acids. The CDR3 DNA sequence: TGCGCCAGCAGCCTCAGCGCGGCAGGCCAAGAGACCCAGTACTTC. Its translation is CASSLSAAGQETQYF.

This chain links TRBV28 with TRBJ2-7, with 8 bases that match TRBD1. V shed 5 bases and J 9 bases; nucleotides not matched to a gene: 15. There are 15 residues in the CDR3. CDR1 and CDR2 (germline): MDHEN, SYDVKM. The CDR3 protein is CASSPSGQGWPGQYF. The CDR3, as DNA: TGTGCCAGCAGTCCATCCGGACAGGGATGGCCCGGGCAGTACTTC. The full variable domain, rest sourced from reference TRBV28 and TRBJ2-7, is DVKVTQSSRYLVKRTGEKVFLECVQDMDHENMFWYRQDPGLGLRLIYFSYDVKMKEKGDIPEGYSVSREKKERFSLILESASTNQTSMYLCASSPSGQGWPGQYFGPGTRLTVT.

The chain is built from TRBV5-1 and TRBJ2-7; 12 bases agree with TRBD2. Germline CDR1 SGHRS, CDR2 YFSETQ. The V gene end was trimmed by 1 base and the J gene end by 4 bases; junction bases not matched to a gene: 0. The CDR3 sequence is 14 residues long. The CDR3 loop reads CASSLTSGRYEQYF. CDR3 bases: TGCGCCAGCAGCTTGACTAGCGGGAGGTACGAGCAGTACTTC.

The chain links TRBV4-1 to TRBJ1-3; no definite D call. Germline lookup yields CDR1 MGHRA and CDR2 YSYEKL. The CDR3 is made up of 16 amino acids. Trimming stripped 0 bases from V and 8 bases from J, with 17 bases between. The CDR3: CASSQDLLWGKDTIYF. DNA for the CDR3: TGCGCCAGCAGCCAAGACCTCCTATGGGGAAAGGACACCATATATTTT.

CDR3 sequence reads: CASCRSDRPSTDTQYF. CDR3 in DNA: TGCGCCAGCTGTCGGTCTGACCGACCTAGCACAGATACGCAGTATTTT. The gene calls are TRBV5-1 and TRBJ2-3; no clear D. The V gene lost 7 bases and the J gene lost 0 bases, with 18 bases spanning the gap. The CDR3 covers 16 residues. Germline CDR1 SGHRS, CDR2 YFSETQ. The entire variable domain, with the rest obtained from reference TRBV5-1 and TRBJ2-3, is as follows: KAGVTQTPRYLIKTRGQQVTLSCSPISGHRSVSWYQQTPGQGLQFLFEYFSETQRNKGNFPGRFSGRQFSNSRSEMNVSTLELGDSALYLCASCRSDRPSTDTQYFGPGTRLTVL.

V gene TRBV28 combines with J gene TRBJ2-3, with a tentative D call TRBD1 (6 bases). The CDR3 has 15 residues. The germline gives CDR1 MDHEN, CDR2 SYDVKM. V dropped 6 bases and J dropped 1 base, with 14 bases sitting between them. In nucleotides, the CDR3 is TGTGCCAGCAGGGCCAGGGGCGAGGGCACAGATACGCAGTATTTT. Its protein is CASRARGEGTDTQYF.

This chain joins TRBV12-5 and TRBJ2-7; 7 bases map to TRBD1. Germline-derived CDR1 and CDR2 are LGHNT and FRNRAP. The CDR3 consists of 15 residues. The J segment lost 0 bases and the V segment lost 6 bases, leaving 8 bases of the junction unmatched. CDR3 sequence: CASGKTGTASYEQYF. DNA for the CDR3: TGTGCTAGTGGCAAAACCGGGACAGCCTCCTACGAGCAGTACTTC.

The V gene is TRBV5-4, the J gene TRBJ2-1, with D tentatively TRBD1 or TRBD2 (5 bases each). Germline CDR1 is SGHNT and CDR2 is YYREEE (reference sequence). This CDR3 region has 13 residues. Trimming removed 4 bases from V and 6 bases from J, with 11 bases in between. CDR3 sequence: CASSRGPFNEQFF. DNA for the CDR3: TGTGCCAGCAGCCGGGGACCTTTCAATGAGCAGTTCTTC.

This chain connects TRBV7-8 to TRBJ1-1; tentatively, D is TRBD1 (5 bases). Germline loops: CDR1 SGHVS, CDR2 FQNEAQ. V was shortened by 1 base and J by 3 bases, with 15 bases between the two germline ends. The CDR3 consists of 16 residues. The CDR3 sequence is CASSLEPSRTYTEAFF. In nucleotides, the CDR3 is TGTGCCAGCAGCTTAGAACCGTCAAGGACATACACTGAAGCTTTCTTT.

This chain links TRBV27 with TRBJ2-5, with D hard to call. Germline CDR1 and CDR2: MNHEY and SMNVEV (reference sequence). Between the trimmed V and J ends, which lost 7 bases and 2 bases, there was a span of 5 bases. The CDR3 extends over 11 amino acids. CDR3 sequence reads: CASTTQETQYF. In nucleotides, the CDR3 is TGTGCCAGCACCACTCAAGAGACCCAGTACTTC.

The gene calls are TRBV5-1 and TRBJ2-1; D might be TRBD1 (6 bases). Germline V gives CDR1 SGHRS, CDR2 YFSETQ. This CDR3 has 15 residues. V dropped 0 bases and J dropped 2 bases, with 9 bases sitting between them. CDR3 in amino acids: CASSLDGTTYNEQFF. CDR3 nucleotide sequence: TGCGCCAGCAGCTTGGACGGGACAACCTACAATGAGCAGTTCTTC.

This sequence joins TRBV11-2 and TRBJ1-1; D call uncertain. Trimming pared 0 bases from V and 1 base from J, leaving 9 bases between. Germline CDR1 is SGHAT and CDR2 is FQNNGV. This CDR3 is 15 amino acids long. Here the CDR3 reads CASSLDPAPNTEAFF. CDR3 DNA: TGTGCCAGCAGCTTAGATCCGGCGCCGAACACTGAAGCTTTCTTT.

The rearrangement uses TRBV4-3 and TRBJ2-7; a weak D match, TRBD1 (7 bases). V was pared by 0 bases and J by 1 base, with 13 bases between. The CDR3 is made up of 16 amino acids. Germline V gene data show CDR1 as LGHNA and CDR2 as YSLEER. CDR3 sequence (DNA): TGCGCCAGCAGCCAAGATGCGGGACAGCTATCCTACGAGCAGTACTTC. It codes for CASSQDAGQLSYEQYF.

The rearrangement uses TRBV29-1 and TRBJ1-5; the match to TRBD1 covers 7 bases. J lost 5 bases, V lost 4 bases, and 8 bases had no gene match. The CDR3 spans 14 residues. The germline CDR1 and CDR2 sequences are SQVTM and ANQGSEA. In DNA form, the CDR3 reads TGCAGCGTTGCAGAGACAGGGAGGGATCAGCCCCAGCATTTT. Encoded protein: CSVAETGRDQPQHF.

Remarks on this clone: The sample contains more than one DNA sequence encoding this CDR3. As DNA, the CDR3 is TGTGCCAGCAGCGTAGGGACTAGCGGGTCCTACAATGAGCAGTTCTTC. It codes for CASSVGTSGSYNEQFF. The chain carries TRBV9 and TRBJ2-1; 11 nucleotides match TRBD2. CDR3 size: 16 residues. Germline V gives CDR1 SGDLS, CDR2 YYNGEE. Unmatched junction bases numbered 0, after V lost 0 bases and J lost 1 base. The entire variable domain, with the rest obtained from reference TRBV9 and TRBJ2-1, is as follows: DSGVTQTPKHLITATGQRVTLRCSPRSGDLSVYWYQQSLDQGLQFLIQYYNGEERAKGNILERFSAQQFPDLHSELNLSSLELGDSALYFCASSVGTSGSYNEQFFGPGTRLTVL.

The chain couples TRBV5-4 to TRBJ1-3, with D possibly matching TRBD1 (5 bases). With 3 bases removed from V and 0 bases from J, the gap between germline ends came to 10 bases. The CDR3 loop spans 15 amino acids. CDR1 is SGHNT, CDR2 YYREEE, per germline (reference sequence). Here the CDR3 reads CASSSGPSSGNTIYF. The CDR3 nucleotides are TGTGCCAGCAGCTCGGGACCGAGCTCTGGAAACACCATATATTTT.